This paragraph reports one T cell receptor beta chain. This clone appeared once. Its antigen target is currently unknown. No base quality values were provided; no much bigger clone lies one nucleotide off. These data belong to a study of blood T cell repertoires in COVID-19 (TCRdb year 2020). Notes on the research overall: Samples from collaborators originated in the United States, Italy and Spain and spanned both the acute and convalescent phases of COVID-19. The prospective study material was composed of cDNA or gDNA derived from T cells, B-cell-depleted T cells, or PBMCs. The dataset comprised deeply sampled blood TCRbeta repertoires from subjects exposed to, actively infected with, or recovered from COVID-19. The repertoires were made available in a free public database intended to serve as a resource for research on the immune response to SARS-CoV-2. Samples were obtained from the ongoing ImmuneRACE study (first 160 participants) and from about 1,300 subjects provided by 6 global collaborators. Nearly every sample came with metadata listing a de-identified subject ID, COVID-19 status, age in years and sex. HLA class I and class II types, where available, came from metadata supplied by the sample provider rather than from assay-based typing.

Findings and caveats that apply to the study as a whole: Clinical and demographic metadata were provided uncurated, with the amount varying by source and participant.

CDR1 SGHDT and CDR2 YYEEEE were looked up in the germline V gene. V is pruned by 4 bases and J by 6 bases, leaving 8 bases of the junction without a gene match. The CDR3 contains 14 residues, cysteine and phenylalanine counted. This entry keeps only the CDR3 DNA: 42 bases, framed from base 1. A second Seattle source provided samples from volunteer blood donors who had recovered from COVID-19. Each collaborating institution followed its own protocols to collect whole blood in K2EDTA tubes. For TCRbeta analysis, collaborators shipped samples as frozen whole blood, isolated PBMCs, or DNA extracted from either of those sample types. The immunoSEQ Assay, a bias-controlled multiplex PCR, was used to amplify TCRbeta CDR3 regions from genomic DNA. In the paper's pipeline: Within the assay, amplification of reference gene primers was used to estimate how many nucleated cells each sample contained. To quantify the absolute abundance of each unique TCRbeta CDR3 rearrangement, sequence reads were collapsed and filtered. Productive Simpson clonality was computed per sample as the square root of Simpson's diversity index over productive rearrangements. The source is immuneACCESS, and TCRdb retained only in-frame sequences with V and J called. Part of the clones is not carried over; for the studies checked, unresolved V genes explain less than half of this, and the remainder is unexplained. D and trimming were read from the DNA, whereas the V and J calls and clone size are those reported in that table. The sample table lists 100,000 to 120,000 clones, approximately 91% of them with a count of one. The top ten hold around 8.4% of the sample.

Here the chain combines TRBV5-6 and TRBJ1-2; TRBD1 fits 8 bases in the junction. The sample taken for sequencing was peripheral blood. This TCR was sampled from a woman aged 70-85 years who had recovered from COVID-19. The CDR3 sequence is CASSPSWTGNGYTF. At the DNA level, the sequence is TGTGCCAGCAGCCCTTCCTGGACAGGGAATGGCTACACCTTC.